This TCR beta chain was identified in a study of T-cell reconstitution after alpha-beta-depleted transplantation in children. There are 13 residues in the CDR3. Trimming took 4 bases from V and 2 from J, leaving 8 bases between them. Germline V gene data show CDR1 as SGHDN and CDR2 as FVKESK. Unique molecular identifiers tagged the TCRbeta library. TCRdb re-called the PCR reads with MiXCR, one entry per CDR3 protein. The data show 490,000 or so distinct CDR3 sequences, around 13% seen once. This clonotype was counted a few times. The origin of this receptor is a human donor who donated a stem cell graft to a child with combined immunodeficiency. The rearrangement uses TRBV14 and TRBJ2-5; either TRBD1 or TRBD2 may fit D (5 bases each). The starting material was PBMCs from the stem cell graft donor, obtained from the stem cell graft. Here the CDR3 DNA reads TGTGCCAGCAGCCGGGGGATTCAAGAGACCCAGTACTTC. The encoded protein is CASSRGIQETQYF.